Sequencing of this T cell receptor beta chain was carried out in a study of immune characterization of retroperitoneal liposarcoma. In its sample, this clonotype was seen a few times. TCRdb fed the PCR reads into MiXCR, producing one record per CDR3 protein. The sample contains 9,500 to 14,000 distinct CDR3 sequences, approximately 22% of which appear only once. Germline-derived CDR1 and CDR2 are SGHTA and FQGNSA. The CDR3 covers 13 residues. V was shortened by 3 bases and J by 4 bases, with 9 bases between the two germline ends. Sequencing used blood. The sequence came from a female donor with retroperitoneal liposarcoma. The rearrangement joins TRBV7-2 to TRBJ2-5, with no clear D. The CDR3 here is CASSFQVGETQYF. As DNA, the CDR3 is TGTGCCAGCAGCTTTCAGGTGGGAGAGACCCAGTACTTC.